Included here is one TCR beta chain sequence, with context. What it recognizes is unknown. The source of the sample is a study of T cells in Graves' hyperthyroidism and ophthalmopathy. Broader study findings: Classification by a 13 V-J model distinguished ophthalmopathy from stable hyperthyroidism.

Newly diagnosed patients aged 18 to 65 had hyperthyroidism of under 2 months' duration. Diagnosis rested on symptoms, serum thyroxine and TRAb, thyroid ultrasound, and orbital computed tomography. CDR1 and CDR2 (germline): SGHRS, YFSETQ. The CDR3 runs 14 residues. V was cut by 4 bases and J by 1 base, with 8 bases left in between. RNA transcripts were the template for amplifying TCR beta CDR3 regions. Researchers ran a first-round RT-PCR on the TCR CDR3 using the HTBI primer set. TCRdb reanalysed the multiplex PCR reads using MiXCR and keeps one entry per CDR3 protein. The sample consists of about 270,000 distinct CDR3 sequences, roughly 15% of them appearing once.

Sequenced input: blood. The V gene is TRBV5-1, the J gene TRBJ2-2, with D possibly TRBD1 on 5 matching bases. The sequence was obtained from a woman between 50 and 59 years old with Graves' hyperthyroidism that later progressed to Graves' ophthalmopathy. Written as DNA, the CDR3 is TGCGCCAGCAGCCCAAGGGGGAACACCGGGGAGCTGTTTTTT. Translation: CASSPRGNTGELFF.